Below are 27 T cell receptor beta chains sequenced from a single sample in a study of control samples from healthy donors and cancer patients. The repertoire was sequenced with immunoSEQ multiplex PCR; TCRdb's copy has only in-frame clones and lacks some. The sample holds fewer than 250,000 clones, about 89% seen once. What was sequenced was blood. The source is a man aged 25-40 years in good health.

The chain links TRBV3-1 (or the pseudogene TRBV3-2) to TRBJ1-6; D not certain. This CDR3 contains 13 residues. V was shortened by 3 bases and J by 7 bases, with 7 bases between the two germline ends. The germline CDR1 and CDR2 sequences are LGHDT and YNNKEL (reference sequence). DNA for the CDR3: TGTGCCAGCAGCCATCGGGAGAATTCACCCCTCCACTTT. As protein: CASSHRENSPLHF.

The J gene is TRBJ1-5, the V gene TRBV20-1; D possibly corresponds to TRBD1 (5 bases). Between the trimmed V and J ends, which lost 3 bases and 0 bases, there was a span of 18 bases. The germline V gene encodes CDR1 DFQATT and CDR2 SNEGSKA (reference sequence). The CDR3 is 17 residues long. The DNA for the CDR3 is TGCAGTGCTAGTCCCGCGGAGGGACTTTATAGCAATCAGCCCCAGCATTTT. Its protein product is CSASPAEGLYSNQPQHF.

The count of this clone is one. V is TRBV20-1 and J is TRBJ1-1; perhaps TRBD1 as D (6 bases). Germline V lookup: CDR1 DFQATT, CDR2 SNEGSKA (reference sequence). Deletions cut 3 bases from V and 6 bases from J, with 14 bases between. The CDR3 contains 13 residues. CDR3 in amino acids: CSASAGASAEAFF. CDR3 sequence (DNA): TGCAGTGCTAGTGCAGGGGCAAGCGCTGAAGCTTTCTTT.

The rearrangement uses TRBV5-5 and TRBJ1-1; no clear D. The V gene's germline CDR1 is SGHKS and CDR2 YYEKEE (reference sequence). The CDR3 is 14 amino acids. V was shortened by 2 bases and J by 5 bases, with 13 bases between the two germline ends. CDR3: CASSFDTLGTEAFF. DNA of the CDR3: TGTGCCAGCAGCTTTGACACGCTGGGTACTGAAGCTTTCTTT.

The rearrangement joins TRBV5-4 to TRBJ2-1, with 9 nucleotides matching TRBD2. Germline trimming cut 4 bases from V and 8 bases from J; bases unmatched to any gene: 16. This CDR3 contains 17 residues. The germline V gene has CDR1 SGHNT and CDR2 YYREEE (reference sequence). The CDR3: CASSPPGLAGVSDEQFF. CDR3 sequence (DNA): TGTGCCAGCAGCCCCCCAGGTTTAGCGGGGGTCTCGGATGAGCAGTTCTTC.

In this sample, this clone turned up once. The J gene is TRBJ2-6, the V gene TRBV30, with 10 positions matching TRBD2. The germline V gene has CDR1 GTSNPN and CDR2 SVGIG (reference sequence). The CDR3 has 18 residues. J gave up 3 bases and V 2 bases, and 10 bases lay outside the gene matches. The CDR3 region is CAWSLASGGFLGANVLTF. CDR3 nucleotide sequence: TGTGCCTGGAGTCTTGCTAGCGGGGGATTTCTTGGGGCCAACGTCCTGACTTTC.

The chain couples TRBV4-1 to TRBJ1-1; 7 nucleotides match TRBD1. V shed 5 bases, J shed 4 bases, and the junction held 7 bases outside the gene matches. CDR3 length equals 14 residues. CDR1 MGHRA and CDR2 YSYEKL come from the germline V gene. DNA for the CDR3: TGCGCCAGCAGCACCGATCAGGGGGGCACTGAAGCTTTCTTT. Its translation is CASSTDQGGTEAFF.

The genes are TRBV30 and TRBJ1-4, with 7 bases matching TRBD1. Germline values: CDR1 GTSNPN, CDR2 SVGIG (reference sequence). There are 13 residues in the CDR3. J gave up 5 bases and V 2 bases, and 2 bases lay outside the gene matches. The CDR3 loop reads CAWSFRGNEKLFF. CDR3 sequence (DNA): TGTGCCTGGAGTTTCAGGGGGAATGAAAAACTGTTTTTT.

This clone came up a few times. The chain links TRBV7-8 to TRBJ1-1; the D gene is possibly TRBD1 (5 bases). Germline V CDR1 and CDR2: SGHVS, FQNEAQ. V was trimmed by 5 bases and J by 1 base, leaving 11 bases between them. The CDR3 runs 14 residues. CDR3 bases: TGTGCCAGCAGCGAAATACAGGAGAACACTGAAGCTTTCTTT. This translates into CASSEIQENTEAFF.

The V and J genes are TRBV11-2 and TRBJ1-4; D call uncertain. V dropped 4 bases and J dropped 8 bases, with 5 bases sitting between them. Germline V lookup: CDR1 SGHAT, CDR2 FQNNGV. This CDR3 contains 11 residues. CDR3 loop: CASSSGEKLFF. The CDR3 nucleotides are TGTGCCAGCAGCTCCGGGGAAAAACTGTTTTTT.

This chain joins TRBV9 and TRBJ1-2; D is uncertain. Trimming removed 0 bases from V and 7 bases from J, with 19 bases in between. The CDR3 runs 16 residues. Germline V gene sequence: CDR1 SGDLS, CDR2 YYNGEE. Written as DNA, the CDR3 is TGTGCCAGCAGCGTAGCTACTCGCCAGGCTTCTACTGGCTACACCTTC. Amino acids: CASSVATRQASTGYTF.

This chain uses TRBV12-3 or TRBV12-4 with TRBJ2-7; unclear D gene. The ends were cut back, 6 bases at V and 2 bases at J, with 11 bases in the middle. The CDR3 is made up of 13 amino acids. The CDR3 region is CASSPTAAYEQYF. In nucleotides, the CDR3 is TGTGCCAGCAGCCCAACGGCAGCCTACGAGCAGTACTTC.

This chain connects TRBV29-1 to TRBJ2-3, with 7 bases fitting TRBD2. CDR3 size: 15 residues. Germline V gene data show CDR1 as SQVTM and CDR2 as ANQGSEA. V shed 5 bases and J 2 bases; nucleotides not matched to a gene: 10. CDR3 sequence (DNA): TGCAGCGTTTGGGAAGCGGGACTGACCACAGATACGCAGTATTTT. It is translated as CSVWEAGLTTDTQYF.

V and J are TRBV5-6 and TRBJ1-6; 8 nucleotides agree with TRBD1. The CDR3 is 16 amino acids. Germline V gene lookup returns CDR1 SGHDT and CDR2 YYEEEE. With V trimmed by 4 bases and J by 5 bases, 8 bases remained unmatched. CDR3: CASSQTGQGDNSPLHF. The DNA of the CDR3 is TGTGCCAGCAGCCAGACTGGACAGGGCGATAATTCACCCCTCCACTTT.

The V call is TRBV14, the J call TRBJ1-1; the D gene is possibly TRBD1 (6 bases). Germline V gives CDR1 SGHDN, CDR2 FVKESK. The CDR3 totals 14 residues. V lost 7 bases and J lost 1, with 13 bases in between. The CDR3 here is CASNQGRGNTEAFF. The DNA for the CDR3 is TGTGCCAGCAACCAGGGGAGGGGGAACACTGAAGCTTTCTTT.

This clone was seen only a few times. This chain joins TRBV3-1 (or the pseudogene TRBV3-2) and TRBJ2-6, with 9 nucleotides matching TRBD2. The germline gives CDR1 LGHDT, CDR2 YNNKEL (reference sequence). V gave up 4 bases and J gave up 2 bases; unmatched junction bases: 9. The CDR3 extends over 18 amino acids. CDR3 in amino acids: CASSPGGRGGPGANVLTF. For the CDR3, the DNA is TGTGCCAGCAGCCCTGGGGGGCGGGGGGGCCCTGGGGCCAACGTCCTGACTTTC.

The V gene is TRBV25-1, the J gene TRBJ2-2; D is ambiguous. Per the germline V gene, CDR1 is MGHDK and CDR2 is SYGVNS. V gave up 7 bases and J gave up 7 bases, with 22 bases separating them. The CDR3 runs to 16 residues. The CDR3 coding sequence is TGTGCCAGCACCCCAGACGTGGGGATCAACGGCGGGGAGCTGTTTTTT. Protein product: CASTPDVGINGGELFF.

The genes are TRBV6-1 and TRBJ2-3; TRBD2 agrees at 12 bases. V lost 3 bases and J lost 6; bases outside the gene matches: 16. The CDR3 has 19 amino acids. The germline V gene has CDR1 MNHNS and CDR2 SASEGT. The CDR3 spells CASSDGGPSGGAIVDTQYF. The CDR3 DNA reads as TGTGCCAGCAGTGACGGCGGGCCTAGCGGGGGGGCAATTGTTGATACGCAGTATTTT.

The CDR3 coding sequence is TGCGCCAGCAGACACAGACAGGGGCGCAATGAGCAGTTCTTC. Protein sequence: CASRHRQGRNEQFF. The chain combines TRBV10-2 with TRBJ2-1; 8 bases line up with TRBD1. The CDR3 runs 14 residues. Germline V gene lookup returns CDR1 WSHSY and CDR2 SAAADI. The V segment lost 6 bases and the J segment 6 bases; nucleotides outside the gene matches: 7.

The chain couples TRBV7-8 to TRBJ2-3, with TRBD2 matching over 9 bases. With V trimmed by 1 base and J by 1 base, 6 bases remained unmatched. Looked up from germline, CDR1 is SGHVS and CDR2 is FQNEAQ. The CDR3 runs to 17 residues. The CDR3 DNA reads TGTGCCAGCAGCTTAGATATTCCTAGCGGGGGCACAGATACGCAGTATTTT. Amino acids: CASSLDIPSGGTDTQYF.

This chain connects TRBV6-5 to TRBJ1-6; maybe TRBD1 (5 bases). The V gene lost 10 bases and the J gene lost 9 bases, with 22 bases spanning the gap. CDR1 and CDR2 from the germline V gene are MNHEY and SVGAGI. This CDR3 has 15 amino acids. The CDR3, as DNA: TGTGCCATCGACGCCGGGACGGTGATGATTTCACCCCTCCACTTT. It codes for CAIDAGTVMISPLHF.

The genes are TRBV11-2 and TRBJ2-7; 9 bases agree with TRBD2. Germline CDR1 and CDR2: SGHAT and FQNNGV. This CDR3 contains 15 residues. V lost 3 bases, J lost 6 bases, and 9 bases stayed unmatched. CDR3 sequence (DNA): TGTGCCAGCAGCTTCCTGTCTAGCGGGGACAGCGAGCAGTACTTC. Protein product: CASSFLSSGDSEQYF.

The gene calls are TRBV5-1 and TRBJ1-6; unclear D gene. This CDR3 contains 18 residues. V lost 0 bases to trimming and J lost 0 bases, with 13 bases between them. Germline values: CDR1 SGHRS, CDR2 YFSETQ. The CDR3 DNA reads TGCGCCAGCAGCTTGGCCGGGGTACAGAGCTCCTATAATTCACCCCTCCACTTT. Translated: CASSLAGVQSSYNSPLHF.

The J gene is TRBJ1-3, the V gene TRBV2; 8 bases line up with TRBD1. Germline V gene lookup returns CDR1 SNHLY and CDR2 FYNNEI. This CDR3 spans 17 amino acids. With V trimmed by 2 bases and J by 0 bases, 6 bases remained unmatched. This chain's CDR3 is CASSERTDRASGNTIYF. For the CDR3, the DNA is TGTGCCAGCAGTGAACGGACGGACAGGGCCTCTGGAAACACCATATATTTT. The whole variable domain, remainder taken from reference TRBV2 and TRBJ1-3, is EPEVTQTPSHQVTQMGQEVILRCVPISNHLYFYWYRQILGQKVEFLVSFYNNEISEKSEIFDDQFSVERPDGSNFTLKIRSTKLEDSAMYFCASSERTDRASGNTIYFGEGSWLTVV.

The V call is TRBV11-2, the J call TRBJ1-6, with TRBD1 matching 7 bases. Looked up from germline, CDR1 is SGHAT and CDR2 is FQNNGV. V was pared by 1 base and J by 7 bases, with 13 bases of the junction left unmatched. The CDR3 runs to 18 residues. CDR3 sequence reads: CASSLGVQGTAPNSPLHF. CDR3 DNA: TGTGCCAGCAGCTTAGGGGTACAGGGGACCGCGCCAAATTCACCCCTCCACTTT.

J is TRBJ1-1 and V is TRBV5-1; D perhaps matches TRBD1 (6 bases). Trimming took 5 bases from V and 1 from J, leaving 12 bases between them. Germline V lookup: CDR1 SGHRS, CDR2 YFSETQ. CDR3 length equals 14 residues. The chain's CDR3 is CASSRLGGNTEAFF. The CDR3 DNA reads as TGCGCCAGCAGTAGACTAGGGGGGAACACTGAAGCTTTCTTT. The full variable domain, with the rest looked up from reference TRBV5-1 and TRBJ1-1, is KAGVTQTPRYLIKTRGQQVTLSCSPISGHRSVSWYQQTPGQGLQFLFEYFSETQRNKGNFPGRFSGRQFSNSRSEMNVSTLELGDSALYLCASSRLGGNTEAFFGQGTRLTVV.

The chain joins TRBV5-5 to TRBJ1-1; 9 positions agree with TRBD1. This CDR3 comprises 15 residues. Germline CDR1 is SGHKS and CDR2 is YYEKEE (reference sequence). J gave up 2 bases and V 4 bases, and 6 bases lay outside the gene matches. CDR3 nucleotides: TGTGCCAGCAGCCACCGGGACAGGGTTAACACTGAAGCTTTCTTT. This gives the protein CASSHRDRVNTEAFF.